These T cell receptor beta chains were read from a single sample in a study of CD8 T cells in Susac syndrome. TCRdb passed the immunoSEQ multiplex PCR reads through MiXCR, listing each CDR3 protein once. The profile shows around 190,000 distinct CDR3 sequences, roughly 92% of them singletons. Sequenced input: CD4+ T cells from PBMCs. These receptor sequences come from a human donor in good health. Each CDR3 is given with its conserved first and last residue. A D gene is named only where the DNA matches it firmly. Some rows mark clone size as missing; the rest say once, few, many or name a class of expanded clone.

D,V,size,J,CDR3,DNA
TRBD1,TRBV30,.,TRBJ2-6,CATLQGAGANVLTF,TGTGCCACTTTACAGGGGGCTGGGGCCAACGTCCTGACTTTC
.,TRBV7-9,.,TRBJ1-1,CASSRPDPENTEAFF,TGTGCCAGCAGCAGACCCGACCCCGAGAACACTGAAGCTTTCTTT
.,TRBV5-4,.,TRBJ2-3,CASSLAREDTQYF,TGTGCCAGCAGCTTGGCCAGGGAAGATACGCAGTATTTT
.,TRBV6-2/TRBV6-3,.,TRBJ1-2,CASSYLLDSVYTF,TGTGCCAGCAGTTACCTCCTGGACAGTGTCTACACCTTC
.,TRBV28,.,TRBJ2-6,CASSPPGTGANVLTF,TGTGCCAGCAGCCCCCCCGGGACCGGGGCCAACGTCCTGACTTTC
TRBD1,TRBV12-3/TRBV12-4,.,TRBJ2-4,CASSLGGWGQKNIQYF,TGTGCCAGCAGTTTAGGTGGCTGGGGACAGAAAAACATTCAGTACTTC
.,TRBV2,.,TRBJ2-2,CASSEVPLGLFF,TGTGCCAGCAGTGAAGTACCTCTTGGGCTGTTTTTT
.,TRBV16,.,TRBJ2-7,CASSPHDEQYF,TGTGCCAGCAGCCCCCACGACGAGCAGTACTTC
.,TRBV12-3/TRBV12-4,.,TRBJ1-1,CASMAVTEAFF,TGTGCCAGCATGGCGGTGACTGAAGCTTTCTTT
.,TRBV12-3/TRBV12-4,.,TRBJ2-7,CASSLQEKSYEQYF,TGTGCCAGCAGTCTACAGGAGAAGTCCTACGAGCAGTACTTC
.,TRBV9,once,TRBJ2-3,CASSVVGQGHTDTQYF,TGTGCCAGCAGCGTAGTCGGTCAGGGACACACAGATACGCAGTATTTT
.,TRBV6-5,.,TRBJ2-7,CASIRDLGSYEQYF,TGTGCCAGCATTCGGGACTTAGGGTCCTACGAGCAGTACTTC
.,TRBV5-1,.,TRBJ1-1,CASDTGPPNTEAFF,TGCGCCAGCGACACAGGGCCGCCGAACACTGAAGCTTTCTTT
TRBD1,TRBV7-3,.,TRBJ1-2,CASSFGTVYGYTF,TGTGCCAGCAGCTTCGGGACAGTCTATGGCTACACCTTC
TRBD2,TRBV19,.,TRBJ2-7,CASSLRPGRDYEQYF,TGTGCCAGTAGTTTACGCCCAGGGAGGGACTACGAGCAGTACTTC
.,TRBV2,.,TRBJ1-2,CASSRDTTPYGYTF,TGTGCCAGCTCCAGGGACACAACACCCTATGGCTACACCTTC
.,TRBV29-1,.,TRBJ2-2,CSVRGNTGELFF,TGCAGCGTTCGGGGGAACACCGGGGAGCTGTTTTTT
.,TRBV7-2,.,TRBJ1-4,CASSFRPVATNEKLFF,TGTGCCAGCAGCTTTAGGCCGGTCGCAACTAATGAAAAACTGTTTTTT
.,TRBV10-3,.,TRBJ2-3,CAARDGSTDTQYF,TGTGCCGCCCGGGACGGTAGCACAGATACGCAGTATTTT
TRBD1,TRBV6-1,.,TRBJ2-1,CASGKQGMRGYPEQFF,TGTGCCAGCGGGAAACAGGGGATGCGCGGATATCCTGAGCAGTTCTTC
.,TRBV9,.,TRBJ2-5,CASSPAGGTETQYF,TGTGCCAGCAGCCCCGCTGGGGGGACGGAGACCCAGTACTTC
TRBD1,TRBV5-1,once,TRBJ2-1,CASSLGTGGPYNEQFF,TGCGCCAGCAGCTTGGGAACAGGGGGCCCCTACAATGAGCAGTTCTTC
.,TRBV5-8,once,TRBJ1-5,CASSSGRRTNQPQHF,TGTGCCAGCAGCTCCGGTAGACGAACCAATCAGCCCCAGCATTTT
.,TRBV2,.,TRBJ1-5,CASRAVYSNQPQHF,TGTGCCAGCAGGGCGGTCTATAGCAATCAGCCCCAGCATTTT
TRBD1,TRBV20-1,.,TRBJ1-1,CSAPGQMNTEAFF,TGCAGTGCGCCGGGACAGATGAACACTGAAGCTTTCTTT
TRBD2,TRBV28,.,TRBJ2-1,CASSITGTSGGREQFF,TGTGCCAGCAGTATAACCGGGACTAGCGGGGGGCGTGAGCAGTTCTTC
.,TRBV29-1,.,TRBJ1-2,CSAGRGLGGYTF,TGCAGCGCCGGTAGGGGACTTGGTGGCTACACCTTC
.,TRBV24-1,.,TRBJ2-1,CATSPSLAVTYNEQFF,TGTGCCACCAGTCCCTCACTAGCAGTGACCTACAATGAGCAGTTCTTC
TRBD1,TRBV9,.,TRBJ1-5,CASSVGQALEPQHF,TGTGCCAGCAGCGTCGGACAGGCCTTGGAGCCCCAGCATTTT
.,TRBV20-1,.,TRBJ1-4,CSATSRKGTLISSGKLFF,TGCAGTGCTACCTCCAGAAAGGGGACTCTCATTTCCTCAGGAAAACTGTTTTTT
.,TRBV20-1,.,TRBJ2-5,CSAAEYQETQYF,TGCAGTGCCGCGGAGTACCAAGAGACCCAGTACTTC
.,TRBV20-1,.,TRBJ2-7,CSARGLLRGQYEQYF,TGCAGTGCTAGAGGCCTTTTGCGGGGGCAATACGAGCAGTACTTC
.,TRBV4-2,.,TRBJ2-3,CASTPGVGAPTDTQYF,TGTGCCAGCACCCCAGGCGTGGGGGCTCCCACAGATACGCAGTATTTT
.,TRBV20-1,.,TRBJ2-5,CSAEHRGGETQYF,TGCAGTGCAGAACACAGGGGAGGAGAGACCCAGTACTTC
.,TRBV30,.,TRBJ1-2,CAWSPETDYGYTF,TGTGCCTGGAGTCCGGAGACAGACTATGGCTACACCTTC
.,TRBV29-1,.,TRBJ1-2,CSALGEPDGYTF,TGCAGCGCCCTCGGCGAGCCCGATGGCTACACCTTC
TRBD2,TRBV29-1,.,TRBJ2-1,CSSAGGGESYNEQFF,TGCAGCTCGGCGGGCGGGGGGGAATCCTACAATGAGCAGTTCTTC